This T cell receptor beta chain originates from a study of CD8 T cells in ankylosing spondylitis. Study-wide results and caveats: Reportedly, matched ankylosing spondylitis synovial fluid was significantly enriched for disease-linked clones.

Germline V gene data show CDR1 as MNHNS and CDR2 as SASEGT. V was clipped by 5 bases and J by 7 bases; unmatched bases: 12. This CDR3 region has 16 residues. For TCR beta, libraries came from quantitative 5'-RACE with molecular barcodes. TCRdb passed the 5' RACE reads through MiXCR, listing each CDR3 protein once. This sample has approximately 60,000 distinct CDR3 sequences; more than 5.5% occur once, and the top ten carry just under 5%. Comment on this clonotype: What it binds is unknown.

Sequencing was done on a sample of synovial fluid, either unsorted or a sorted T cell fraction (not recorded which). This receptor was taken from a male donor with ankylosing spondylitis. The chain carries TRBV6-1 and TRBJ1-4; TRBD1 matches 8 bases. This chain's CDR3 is CASSPPVDRGAEKLFF. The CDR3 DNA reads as TGTGCCAGCAGTCCACCAGTCGACAGGGGTGCTGAAAAACTGTTTTTT.